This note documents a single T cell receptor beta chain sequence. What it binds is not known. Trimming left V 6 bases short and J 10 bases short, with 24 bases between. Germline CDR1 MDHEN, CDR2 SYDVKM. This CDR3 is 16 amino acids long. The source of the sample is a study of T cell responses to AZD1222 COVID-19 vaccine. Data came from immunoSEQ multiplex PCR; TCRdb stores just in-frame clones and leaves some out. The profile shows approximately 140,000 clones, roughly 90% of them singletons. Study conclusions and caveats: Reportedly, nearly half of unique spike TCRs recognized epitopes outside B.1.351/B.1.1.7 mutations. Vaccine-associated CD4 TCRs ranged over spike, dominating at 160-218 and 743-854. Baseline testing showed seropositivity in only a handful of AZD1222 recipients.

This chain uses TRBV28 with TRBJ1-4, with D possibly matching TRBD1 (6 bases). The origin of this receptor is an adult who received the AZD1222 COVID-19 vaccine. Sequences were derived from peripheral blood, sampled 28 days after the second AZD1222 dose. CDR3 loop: CASSQIDRRGVAKLFF. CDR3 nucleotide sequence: TGTGCCAGCAGCCAGATTGACAGGAGGGGGGTTGCAAAACTGTTTTTT.